What follows are 21 T cell receptor beta chains derived from one specimen sequenced in a study of T cell changes during pregnancy in multiple sclerosis. The data were produced by immunoSEQ multiplex PCR, yet TCRdb's version contains in-frame clones alone and is incomplete. Of more than 55,000 clones listed, 90% to 95% are singletons. This sample comprised peripheral blood, obtained in the second trimester of pregnancy. These receptor sequences come from a female donor with multiple sclerosis, enrolled in a pregnancy study.

V and J are TRBV27 and TRBJ2-3; D ambiguous. V lost 3 bases, J lost 1 base, and 5 bases lay in between. Germline V lookup: CDR1 MNHEY, CDR2 SMNVEV (reference sequence). This CDR3 is built from 13 residues. The CDR3 reads CASSFERTDTQYF. The CDR3 DNA reads as TGTGCCAGCAGTTTCGAGCGCACAGATACGCAGTATTTT.

The chain uses TRBV7-2 and TRBJ2-1; D is undetermined. The CDR3 loop spans 12 amino acids. The germline CDR1 and CDR2 sequences are SGHTA and FQGNSA. The germline V and J ends were trimmed by 1 base and 8 bases, with 6 bases remaining between them. In DNA form, the CDR3 reads TGTGCCAGCAGCTTAGGCGGATATGAGCAGTTCTTC. This translates into CASSLGGYEQFF.

This rearrangement joins TRBV14 to TRBJ1-2; 10 bases fit TRBD1. The germline V gene encodes CDR1 SGHDN and CDR2 FVKESK. J was trimmed by 4 bases and V by 4 bases; bases with no gene match: 18. The CDR3 runs 19 residues. The CDR3 nucleotides are TGTGCCAGCAGCCGGGACTTCCGGGACAGGGGAATCTGGGGCTATGGCTACACCTTC. It is translated as CASSRDFRDRGIWGYGYTF.

The V gene is TRBV4-3, the J gene TRBJ1-2, with 7 bases lining up with TRBD1. CDR3 size: 14 residues. V shed 1 base and J 4 bases; nucleotides not matched to a gene: 3. Germline V gives CDR1 LGHNA, CDR2 YSLEER. CDR3 in amino acids: CASSQVGTAYGYTF. The CDR3 nucleotides read TGCGCCAGCAGCCAAGTCGGGACAGCCTATGGCTACACCTTC.

V and J are TRBV19 and TRBJ1-1; D gene uncertain. This CDR3 is built from 12 residues. Trimming left V 8 bases short and J 11 bases short, with 18 bases between. Germline lookup yields CDR1 LNHDA and CDR2 SQIVND (reference sequence). Written as DNA, the CDR3 is TGTGCCAGTGGCTCTATCATCGGGGATGCTTTCTTT. Its protein product is CASGSIIGDAFF.

V is TRBV7-3 and J is TRBJ1-1; D might be TRBD1 (6 bases). The CDR3 covers 14 residues. Germline V CDR1 and CDR2: SGHTA, FQGTGA. Deletions cut 5 bases from V and 3 bases from J, with 13 bases between. The CDR3 loop reads CASSPRTDHTEAFF. The DNA of the CDR3 is TGTGCCAGCAGCCCTCGGACAGACCACACTGAAGCTTTCTTT.

This rearrangement joins TRBV30 to TRBJ1-3; a weak D match, TRBD1 (5 bases). The CDR3 consists of 18 residues. Per the germline V gene, CDR1 is GTSNPN and CDR2 is SVGIG (reference sequence). V was cut by 5 bases and J by 0 bases, with 23 bases left in between. This CDR3 reads CAWGRGRTFKNSGNTIYF. The CDR3 nucleotides are TGTGCCTGGGGGAGGGGACGGACTTTCAAGAACTCTGGAAACACCATATATTTT.

This clone was seen only once. The gene calls are TRBV4-3 and TRBJ2-1; perhaps TRBD1 as D (6 bases). The CDR3 spans 15 residues. The germline CDR1 and CDR2 sequences are LGHNA and YSLEER. Trimming shortened V by 4 bases and J by 4 bases, and 14 bases separated the two germline ends. CDR3 sequence: CASSPRTVSYNEQFF. The DNA of the CDR3 is TGCGCCAGCAGCCCCCGGACAGTAAGTTACAATGAGCAGTTCTTC.

The chain joins TRBV4-3 to TRBJ1-1; unclear D gene. Between the trimmed V and J ends, which lost 4 bases and 5 bases, there was a span of 23 bases. The CDR3 consists of 17 residues. Germline CDR1 LGHNA, CDR2 YSLEER. This chain's CDR3 is CASSLEVGSTGWTEAFF. In nucleotides, the CDR3 is TGCGCCAGCAGCCTGGAAGTGGGTAGCACGGGTTGGACTGAAGCTTTCTTT.

V gene TRBV11-2 combines with J gene TRBJ2-5, with 7 bases aligning to TRBD2. The germline V gene encodes CDR1 SGHAT and CDR2 FQNNGV. V trimming: 8 bases; J trimming: 3 bases; junction bases outside the gene matches: 6. This CDR3 has 13 amino acids. The CDR3 DNA is TGTGCCAGCTTGGGGGGGGACGAAGAGACCCAGTACTTC. The encoded protein is CASLGGDEETQYF. Full variable domain (remainder filled in from reference TRBV11-2 and TRBJ2-5): EAGVAQSPRYKIIEKRQSVAFWCNPISGHATLYWYQQILGQGPKLLIQFQNNGVVDDSQLPKDRFSAERLKGVDSTLKIQPAKLEDSAVYLCASLGGDEETQYFGPGTRLLVL.

This chain links TRBV5-1 with TRBJ2-1; possibly TRBD2 for D (6 bases). Germline V gene data show CDR1 as SGHRS and CDR2 as YFSETQ. The ends were cut back, 6 bases at V and 0 bases at J, with 10 bases in the middle. This CDR3 has 14 amino acids. In DNA, the CDR3 is TGCGCCAGCACCACGGACTACTCCTACAATGAGCAGTTCTTC. Encoded protein: CASTTDYSYNEQFF.

The V and J genes are TRBV7-3 and TRBJ1-1; maybe TRBD1 (5 bases). The CDR3 sequence is 14 residues long. With 2 bases removed from V and 5 bases from J, the gap between germline ends came to 12 bases. Germline V CDR1 and CDR2: SGHTA, FQGTGA. In DNA, the CDR3 is TGTGCCAGCAGCTTATTGACGGGGGGGACTGAAGCTTTCTTT. Protein: CASSLLTGGTEAFF.

This chain connects TRBV2 to TRBJ2-7, with D uncertain. The germline V gene has CDR1 SNHLY and CDR2 FYNNEI. The CDR3 loop spans 14 amino acids. Trimming stripped 3 bases from V and 0 bases from J, with 9 bases between. CDR3 nucleotide sequence: TGTGCCAGCAGTGAGGGCAGTTACTCCTACGAGCAGTACTTC. Translating it yields CASSEGSYSYEQYF.

This clone was detected only a few times. V and J are TRBV28 and TRBJ1-1; D gene uncertain. The CDR3 runs to 12 residues. Germline CDR1 is MDHEN and CDR2 is SYDVKM. The CDR3 here is CASGTGSTEAFF. CDR3 in DNA: TGTGCATCGGGAACTGGGTCCACTGAAGCTTTCTTT.

The V gene is TRBV7-9, the J gene TRBJ1-2, with unresolved D. CDR1 and CDR2 (germline): SEHNR, FQNEAQ (reference sequence). The CDR3 contains 12 residues. V was shortened by 1 base and J by 7 bases, with 7 bases between the two germline ends. The CDR3 nucleotides are TGTGCCAGCAGCTTAGAGAGATTTGGCTACACCTTC. This encodes CASSLERFGYTF.

The V and J genes are TRBV19 and TRBJ1-2, with D uncertain. Per germline, CDR1 LNHDA and CDR2 SQIVND (reference sequence). Trimming shortened V by 6 bases and J by 4 bases, and 18 bases separated the two germline ends. The CDR3 length is 15 residues. CDR3 DNA: TGTGCCAGTAGCATGGAAACATCGGGTTTCTATGGCTACACCTTC. It encodes CASSMETSGFYGYTF.

The rearrangement joins TRBV11-2 to TRBJ1-1; 9 nucleotides agree with TRBD1. After removal of 4 bases from V and 1 base from J, the junction contained 7 bases not matched to a gene. CDR1 and CDR2 from the germline V gene are SGHAT and FQNNGV. The CDR3 is 16 residues long. In DNA form, the CDR3 reads TGTGCCAGCAGCTACGGGACAGGGCTTGAGAACACTGAAGCTTTCTTT. It encodes CASSYGTGLENTEAFF.

The chain couples TRBV28 to TRBJ2-5; tentative D call: TRBD1 (5 bases). Trimming pared 7 bases from V and 1 base from J, leaving 19 bases between. Germline assignment: CDR1 MDHEN and CDR2 SYDVKM. The CDR3 length is 16 residues. Here the CDR3 reads CASTSVQGMVQETQYF. Here the CDR3 DNA reads TGTGCCAGCACCTCGGTTCAGGGCATGGTCCAAGAGACCCAGTACTTC.

The CDR3 loop reads CASHTGTGFNEKLFF. CDR3 coding DNA: TGCGCCAGCCATACCGGGACAGGCTTTAATGAAAAACTGTTTTTT. The chain carries TRBV5-1 and TRBJ1-4, with 8 positions matching TRBD1. This CDR3 contains 15 residues. J gave up 4 bases and V 7 bases, and 9 bases lay outside the gene matches. In germline, CDR1 is SGHRS, CDR2 YFSETQ.

This clone was counted a few times. The rearrangement links TRBV10-3 to TRBJ1-1; tentative D call: TRBD1 (5 bases). The V gene lost 4 bases and the J gene lost 7 bases, with 7 bases spanning the gap. This CDR3 comprises 11 residues. Germline CDR1 ENHRY, CDR2 SYGVKD. The CDR3 DNA reads TGTGCCATCAGTGCGGGGGTTGAAGCTTTCTTT. Encoded protein: CAISAGVEAFF.

The rearrangement links TRBV29-1 to TRBJ2-3; 8 bases agree with TRBD2. The CDR3 has 13 amino acids. Trimming cost V 4 bases and J 4 bases; bases outside gene matches: 4. CDR1 is SQVTM, CDR2 ANQGSEA, per germline. The CDR3 coding sequence is TGCAGCGTTGCGGGGGGGGCATCAGATACGCAGTATTTT. This codes for CSVAGGASDTQYF.